This T cell receptor beta chain was sequenced for a study of response to subunit inactivated influenza vaccine. General study findings and limits: The authors proposed limited new T cell recruitment per seasonal influenza vaccination.

This clonotype came up a few times. The target antigen is unknown. TCRdb itself ran the RT-PCR reads through MiXCR, one entry per CDR3 protein. The sample contains 400,000 to 650,000 distinct CDR3 sequences, approximately 7.3% of which appear only once. The CDR3 totals 16 residues. Germline CDR1 reads SQVTM; CDR2 reads ANQGSEA. The V end lost 4 bases, the J end lost 2 bases, and 21 bases lay between the germline ends. This clonotype was obtained from a man between 50 and 75 years old who received an inactivated influenza vaccine. The chain carries TRBV29-1 and TRBJ2-7; tentative D call: TRBD2 (5 bases). Sequencing used PBMCs from blood, obtained approximately 25 months after vaccination. As DNA, the CDR3 is TGCAGCGTTGTATCCGGACGGAGATTCGGGGCCTACGAGCAGTACTTC. This codes for CSVVSGRRFGAYEQYF.